Below are 30 T cell receptor beta chains sequenced from a single sample in a study of identical twins (dated by TCRdb to the mid-2010s). Library construction relied on 5' RACE. Sequencing instrument: Illumina HiSeq 2000. Clones were called with MiXCR by TCRdb after fastp trimmed the public reads at Q25, and only in-frame beta chains were retained. Rows are combined by CDR3 protein, so each entry shows the most common genes and DNA. A total of 690,000 or so distinct CDR3 sequences appear in this sample, approximately 9% of them only once. 0.98% of the sample is in the top ten clones. These data were likewise used in another study, on yellow fever vaccine responses in identical twins.

Sequencing was carried out using PBMCs. These receptor sequences come from a woman between 18 and 29 years old in good health.

The rearrangement links TRBV20-1 to TRBJ2-3, with TRBD1 matching over 7 bases. Looked up from germline, CDR1 is DFQATT and CDR2 is SNEGSKA (reference sequence). The CDR3 is made up of 15 amino acids. Trimming took 2 bases from V and 2 from J; bases not matched to a gene: 7. The CDR3, as DNA: TGCAGTGCTAGAAAGGTCGGGACAGCCACAGATACGCAGTATTTT. This sequence encodes CSARKVGTATDTQYF.

This clonotype was counted only a few times. This chain uses TRBV4-1 with TRBJ2-7; D gene ambiguous. The CDR3 has 13 amino acids. Per germline, CDR1 MGHRA and CDR2 YSYEKL. V lost 1 base and J lost 2, with 6 bases in between. This chain's CDR3 is CASSQGVPYEQYF. The DNA of the CDR3 is TGCGCCAGCAGCCAAGGAGTCCCCTACGAGCAGTACTTC.

At least ten counts were recorded for this clonotype. The genes are TRBV24-1 and TRBJ2-2; D is unclear. The CDR3 has 12 amino acids. Germline V CDR1 and CDR2: KGHDR, SFDVKD. Trimming removed 0 bases from V and 8 bases from J, with 3 bases in between. CDR3 bases: TGTGCCACCAGTGATTTGCAGGGGGAGCTGTTTTTT. It translates to CATSDLQGELFF.

This clonotype was seen more than once but under ten times. V usage is TRBV5-6 and J usage is TRBJ2-5; TRBD1 agrees at 7 bases. Germline V gene data show CDR1 as SGHDT and CDR2 as YYEEEE. V lost 2 bases and J lost 4; bases outside the gene matches: 5. CDR3 length: 14 amino acids. The CDR3 DNA reads as TGTGCCAGCAGCTTTAGGGGGCAATCAGAGACCCAGTACTTC. Encoded protein: CASSFRGQSETQYF. Filled out from reference TRBV5-6 and TRBJ2-5, the complete variable domain reads DAGVTQSPTHLIKTRGQQVTLRCSPKSGHDTVSWYQQALGQGPQFIFQYYEEEERQRGNFPDRFSGHQFPNYSSELNVNALLLGDSALYLCASSFRGQSETQYFGPGTRLLVL.

The J gene is TRBJ2-7, the V gene TRBV7-9; D is perhaps TRBD2 (5 bases). Germline V lookup: CDR1 SEHNR, CDR2 FQNEAQ (reference sequence). The CDR3 has 13 amino acids. With 3 bases removed from V and 5 bases from J, the gap between germline ends came to 11 bases. CDR3 DNA sequence: TGTGCCAGCAGCTTTGAATTGAGGGACGAGCAGTACTTC. Amino acids: CASSFELRDEQYF.

There are a few counts of this clonotype. V usage is TRBV5-1 and J usage is TRBJ1-1, with 7 nucleotides matching TRBD1. CDR3 length equals 19 residues. CDR1 is SGHRS, CDR2 YFSETQ, per germline. Trimming cost V 0 bases and J 1 base; bases outside gene matches: 15. This chain's CDR3 is CASSLASIGGTEANTEAFF. CDR3 DNA sequence: TGCGCCAGCAGCTTGGCCTCGATAGGAGGGACAGAGGCGAACACTGAAGCTTTCTTT.

This clonotype was picked up many times. The chain employs TRBV6-1 and TRBJ2-3; D may be TRBD1 or TRBD2 (5 bases each). V was trimmed by 5 bases and J by 2 bases, leaving 11 bases between them. The CDR3 length is 14 residues. Germline V CDR1 and CDR2: MNHNS, SASEGT. The CDR3 bases are TGTGCCAGCAGTATTTGGGGGAACACAGATACGCAGTATTTT. It specifies CASSIWGNTDTQYF.

V and J are TRBV7-8 and TRBJ2-1, with unresolved D. V was cut by 3 bases and J by 3 bases, with 9 bases left in between. Germline V gene lookup returns CDR1 SGHVS and CDR2 FQNEAQ. CDR3 length: 14 amino acids. The CDR3 protein is CASSFMADYNEQFF. The CDR3 nucleotides are TGTGCCAGCAGCTTCATGGCAGACTACAATGAGCAGTTCTTC. The whole variable domain, filled in from reference TRBV7-8 and TRBJ2-1, reads GAGVSQSPRYKVAKRGQDVALRCDPISGHVSLFWYQQALGQGPEFLTYFQNEAQLDKSGLPSDRFFAERPEGSVSTLKIQRTQQEDSAVYLCASSFMADYNEQFFGPGTRLTVL.

This clonotype has more than one count but fewer than ten. This rearrangement joins TRBV4-3 to TRBJ2-7; tentative D call: TRBD1 (6 bases). V was clipped by 0 bases and J by 5 bases, with 14 bases between them. This CDR3 region has 15 residues. CDR1 and CDR2 (germline): LGHNA, YSLEER. CDR3 sequence: CASSQEPGAYDEQYF. The CDR3 DNA reads TGCGCCAGCAGCCAAGAGCCAGGGGCTTACGACGAGCAGTACTTC.

There are a few counts of this clonotype. The chain recombines TRBV10-3 with TRBJ2-7; D gene ambiguous. The CDR3 is 12 amino acids. Trimming stripped 6 bases from V and 5 bases from J, with 11 bases between. Germline CDR1 and CDR2: ENHRY and SYGVKD. The CDR3 is CAISEPADEQYF. The CDR3 region has the DNA TGTGCCATCAGCGAACCGGCCGACGAGCAGTACTTC.

This chain uses TRBV29-1 with TRBJ2-3, with D perhaps TRBD1 (5 bases). In germline, CDR1 is SQVTM, CDR2 ANQGSEA. Between the trimmed V and J ends, which lost 1 base and 0 bases, there was a span of 11 bases. The CDR3 covers 15 residues. In nucleotides, the CDR3 is TGCAGCGTTGAAGGACAGAATTCTAGCACAGATACGCAGTATTTT. It encodes CSVEGQNSSTDTQYF.

This clonotype was found a few times. The genes are TRBV7-2 and TRBJ2-7; D is ambiguous. Germline CDR1 is SGHTA and CDR2 is FQGNSA. This CDR3 region has 16 residues. V lost 2 bases and J 3 bases, leaving 17 bases between the germline ends. CDR3 sequence: CASSLLLSESLYEQYF. In DNA form, the CDR3 reads TGTGCCAGCAGCTTACTGTTGTCAGAGTCCCTCTACGAGCAGTACTTC.

This clonotype has ten or more counts. CDR3 sequence: CATNAGQGNQPQHF. The CDR3 nucleotides read TGTGCCACCAATGCCGGCCAGGGCAATCAGCCCCAGCATTTT. V and J are TRBV6-1 and TRBJ1-5; D gene unclear. Germline CDR1 MNHNS, CDR2 SASEGT. The CDR3 sequence is 14 residues long. The ends were cut back, 10 bases at V and 2 bases at J, with 15 bases in the middle.

This clonotype has more than one count but fewer than ten. V is TRBV27 and J is TRBJ2-1, with D hard to call. This CDR3 is 11 amino acids long. Germline V gene lookup returns CDR1 MNHEY and CDR2 SMNVEV (reference sequence). With 3 bases removed from V and 12 bases from J, the gap between germline ends came to 9 bases. CDR3 coding DNA: TGTGCCAGCAGTTTTAGAGGAAGGCAGTTCTTC. It is translated as CASSFRGRQFF.

This clonotype has just a few counts. The V and J genes are TRBV4-1 and TRBJ2-1, with 8 bases that match TRBD1. The V segment lost 1 base and the J segment 4 bases; nucleotides outside the gene matches: 3. In germline, CDR1 is MGHRA, CDR2 YSYEKL. This CDR3 comprises 15 residues. CDR3 amino acids: CASSQARDRYNEQFF. The CDR3 DNA is TGCGCCAGCAGCCAAGCCCGGGACAGGTACAATGAGCAGTTCTTC.

This clonotype was found a few times. The chain has TRBV6-5 and TRBJ2-2, with D perhaps matching TRBD1 (7 bases). The CDR3 consists of 16 residues. Germline CDR1 and CDR2: MNHEY and SVGAGI. V was clipped by 2 bases and J by 5 bases, with 15 bases between them. CDR3 region: CASSYGGQGGTGELFF. Written as DNA, the CDR3 is TGTGCCAGCAGTTACGGAGGCCAGGGGGGAACCGGGGAGCTGTTTTTT.

CDR3 DNA: TGTGCCAGCAGTTTTACGAGGCGGGGGACAGTTCACATACCTCCCTACGAGCAGTACTTC. This codes for CASSFTRRGTVHIPPYEQYF. This rearrangement joins TRBV28 to TRBJ2-7; D is perhaps TRBD1 or TRBD2 (7 bases each). Trimming stripped 3 bases from V and 2 bases from J, with 29 bases between. Germline assignment: CDR1 MDHEN and CDR2 SYDVKM. The CDR3 length is 20 residues.

Written as DNA, the CDR3 is TGCAGTGCTAGAGATTTTGGGTGGACTAGCGTAACCACAGATACGCAGTATTTT. Protein sequence: CSARDFGWTSVTTDTQYF. The chain uses TRBV20-1 and TRBJ2-3, with 9 bases matching TRBD2. V shed 0 bases, J shed 2 bases, and the junction held 12 bases outside the gene matches. The V gene's germline CDR1 is DFQATT and CDR2 SNEGSKA (reference sequence). This CDR3 comprises 18 residues.

This clonotype came up a few times. The chain has TRBV12-3 or TRBV12-4 and TRBJ1-2; a weak D match, TRBD1 (5 bases). The CDR3 runs to 14 residues. The V end lost 1 base, the J end lost 7 bases, and 13 bases lay between the germline ends. This chain's CDR3 is CASSLEQAKSGYTF. The CDR3 DNA reads TGTGCCAGCAGTTTAGAACAGGCGAAGAGTGGCTACACCTTC.

This clonotype occurred many times. This chain uses TRBV28 with TRBJ2-2; D not certain. The CDR3 runs 12 residues. Germline values: CDR1 MDHEN, CDR2 SYDVKM. The germline V and J ends were trimmed by 4 bases and 5 bases, with 5 bases remaining between them. In DNA, the CDR3 is TGTGCCAGCAGTTCTATTACCGGGGAGCTGTTTTTT. Residues: CASSSITGELFF. Full variable domain (outside the CDR3, taken from reference TRBV28 and TRBJ2-2): DVKVTQSSRYLVKRTGEKVFLECVQDMDHENMFWYRQDPGLGLRLIYFSYDVKMKEKGDIPEGYSVSREKKERFSLILESASTNQTSMYLCASSSITGELFFGEGSRLTVL.

In this sample, this clonotype turned up a few times. The chain recombines TRBV16 with TRBJ2-7, with 12 positions matching TRBD2. Trimming took 4 bases from V and 3 from J; bases not matched to a gene: 4. This CDR3 has 15 amino acids. CDR1 is KGHSY and CDR2 is FQNENV in the germline V gene. The CDR3 nucleotides are TGTGCCAGCAGCCCCCGGACTAGCGGGGTCTACGAGCAGTACTTC. Translated, it gives CASSPRTSGVYEQYF.

The genes are TRBV29-1 and TRBJ2-7; either TRBD1 or TRBD2 may fit D (5 bases each). The CDR3 is 12 amino acids. V dropped 5 bases and J dropped 5 bases, with 13 bases sitting between them. CDR1 and CDR2 from the germline V gene are SQVTM and ANQGSEA. The CDR3, as DNA: TGCAGCGTTAGTTCTGGGACCGACGAGCAGTACTTC. The encoded protein is CSVSSGTDEQYF.

V gene TRBV29-1 combines with J gene TRBJ2-5, with TRBD1 matching 8 bases. V dropped 6 bases and J dropped 0; count of bases not matched to a gene: 6. Germline CDR1 and CDR2: SQVTM and ANQGSEA. CDR3 size: 14 residues. This chain's CDR3 is CSVVGTGDQETQYF. The CDR3 coding sequence is TGCAGCGTAGTGGGGACAGGTGACCAAGAGACCCAGTACTTC.

The chain is built from TRBV21-1 and TRBJ2-1; the table's D call, TRBD1, was not checked against the DNA. TRBV21-1 is assigned pseudogene status. The CDR3 loop spans 17 amino acids. CDR3 protein: CASSKTFTPLTNNEQFF. In DNA form, the CDR3 reads TGTGCCAGCAGCAAAACCTTCACCCCCTTAACTAACAATGAGCAGTTCTTC.

In its sample, this clonotype was seen many times. The chain recombines TRBV5-6 with TRBJ2-7, with TRBD2 as a possible D gene (6 bases). CDR1 is SGHDT, CDR2 YYEEEE, per germline. The CDR3 is 15 amino acids. V lost 4 bases and J 2 bases, leaving 16 bases between the germline ends. CDR3 nucleotides: TGTGCCAGCAGCGCGGGACCCCACAATCCCTACGAGCAGTACTTC. It codes for CASSAGPHNPYEQYF.

This chain joins TRBV6-2 or TRBV6-3 and TRBJ2-2; possible D gene TRBD2, 6 bases. Trimming took 5 bases from V and 0 from J, leaving 13 bases between them. There are 16 residues in the CDR3. Germline V gives CDR1 MNHEY, CDR2 SVGEGT. For the CDR3, the DNA is TGTGCCAGCAGTGGCGGCGGGAAGGCGAACACCGGGGAGCTGTTTTTT. This sequence encodes CASSGGGKANTGELFF.

This clonotype was observed at least ten times. The V call is TRBV29-1, the J call TRBJ2-1; D is unclear. This CDR3 spans 16 amino acids. Deletions cut 4 bases from V and 12 bases from J, with 28 bases between. CDR1 and CDR2 from the germline V gene are SQVTM and ANQGSEA. CDR3 nucleotide sequence: TGCAGCGTTGTTGTCGGAAGGGCGAACCCCAATGAGCGGCAGTTCTTC. Encoded protein: CSVVVGRANPNERQFF.

This clonotype appeared many times. The CDR3 coding sequence is TGTGCCAGCAGTCAGGAACTCGGAAACTATGAAAAACTGTTTTTT. The encoded protein is CASSQELGNYEKLFF. The V and J genes are TRBV28 and TRBJ1-4, with D unclear. Trimming shortened V by 5 bases and J by 6 bases, and 16 bases separated the two germline ends. CDR1 is MDHEN, CDR2 SYDVKM, per germline. The CDR3 spans 15 residues.

Concerning this clonotype itself: The CDR3 does not end in the conserved phenylalanine or tryptophan, so this is likely a read error. The chain is built from TRBV27 and TRBJ1-1; D remains unclear. V lost 6 bases to trimming and J lost 1 base, with 15 bases between them. The CDR3 runs to 15 residues. Germline V gives CDR1 MNHEY, CDR2 SMNVEV (reference sequence). The CDR3 DNA sequence: TGTGCCAGCAGCCCCTGGAGAATGGGGAACACTGAAGCTTTCCTT. It yields the protein CASSPWRMGNTEAFL.

At least ten counts were recorded for this clonotype. V is TRBV7-2 and J is TRBJ1-5; tentative D call: TRBD1 (5 bases). Trimming cost V 2 bases and J 7 bases, with 9 bases left between them. The germline CDR1 and CDR2 sequences are SGHTA and FQGNSA. The CDR3 extends over 13 amino acids. The CDR3 loop reads CASSLRGEQPQHF. CDR3 DNA: TGTGCCAGCAGCTTAAGGGGAGAGCAGCCCCAGCATTTT.